The sequence of this TCR beta chain was determined in a study of blood T cell repertoires in COVID-19. Trimming cost V 6 bases and J 5 bases, with 11 bases left between them. This CDR3 region has 14 residues. The germline V gene encodes CDR1 LNHDA and CDR2 SQIVND (reference sequence). Sequencing was performed with immunoSEQ multiplex PCR; in TCRdb, only in-frame clones are kept and a portion is missing. The data contain some 380,000 clones, approximately 89% of them singletons. The chain joins TRBV19 to TRBJ1-6, with D unclear. The sample was PBMCs or T cells enriched from blood (not recorded which). The sequence came from a young man who had recovered from COVID-19. This chain's CDR3 is CASRVSGNNSPLHF. CDR3 bases: TGTGCCAGTAGGGTTTCGGGTAATAATTCACCCCTCCACTTT.